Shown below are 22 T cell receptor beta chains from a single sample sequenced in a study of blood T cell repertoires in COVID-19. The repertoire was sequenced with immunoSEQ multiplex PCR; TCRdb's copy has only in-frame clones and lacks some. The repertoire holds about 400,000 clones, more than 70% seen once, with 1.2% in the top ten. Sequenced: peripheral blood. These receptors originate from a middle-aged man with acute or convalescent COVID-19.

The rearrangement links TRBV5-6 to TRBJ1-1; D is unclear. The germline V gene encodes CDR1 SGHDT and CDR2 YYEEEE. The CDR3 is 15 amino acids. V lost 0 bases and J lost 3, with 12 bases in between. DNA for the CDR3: TGTGCCAGCAGCTTGGCCGGCCGGCGGGACACTGAAGCTTTCTTT. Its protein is CASSLAGRRDTEAFF.

CDR3 sequence reads: CASSQDFSGVETQYF. CDR3 in DNA: TGCGCCAGCAGCCAAGACTTTAGCGGCGTAGAGACCCAGTACTTC. The chain recombines TRBV4-3 with TRBJ2-5, with D tentatively TRBD2 (6 bases). Germline loops: CDR1 LGHNA, CDR2 YSLEER. The CDR3 has 15 amino acids. V shed 0 bases and J shed 4 bases, with 12 bases lying between them.

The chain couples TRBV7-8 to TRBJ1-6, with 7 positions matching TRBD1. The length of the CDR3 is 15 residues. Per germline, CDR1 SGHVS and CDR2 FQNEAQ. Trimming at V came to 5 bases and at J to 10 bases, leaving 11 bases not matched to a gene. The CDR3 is CASSLRDRVYSPLHF. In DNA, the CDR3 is TGTGCCAGCAGCCTCCGAGACAGGGTTTACTCACCCCTCCACTTT. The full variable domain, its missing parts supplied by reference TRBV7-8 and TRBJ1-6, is GAGVSQSPRYKVAKRGQDVALRCDPISGHVSLFWYQQALGQGPEFLTYFQNEAQLDKSGLPSDRFFAERPEGSVSTLKIQRTQQEDSAVYLCASSLRDRVYSPLHFGNGTRLTVT.

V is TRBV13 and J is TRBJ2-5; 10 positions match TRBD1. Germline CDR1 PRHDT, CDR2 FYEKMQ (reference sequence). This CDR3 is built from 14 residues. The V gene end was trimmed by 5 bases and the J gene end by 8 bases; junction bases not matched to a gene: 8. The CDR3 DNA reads TGTGCCAGCAGCGAGGGACAGGGGATGTTTACCCAGTACTTC. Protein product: CASSEGQGMFTQYF. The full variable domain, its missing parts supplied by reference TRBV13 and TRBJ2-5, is AAGVIQSPRHLIKEKRETATLKCYPIPRHDTVYWYQQGPGQDPQFLISFYEKMQSDKGSIPDRFSAQQFSDYHSELNMSSLELGDSALYFCASSEGQGMFTQYFGPGTRLLVL.

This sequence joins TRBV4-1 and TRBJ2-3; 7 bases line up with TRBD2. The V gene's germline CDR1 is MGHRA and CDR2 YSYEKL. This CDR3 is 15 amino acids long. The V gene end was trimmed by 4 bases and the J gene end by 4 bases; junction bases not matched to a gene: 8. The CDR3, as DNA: TGCGCCAGCAGCCTTAGCGGGCGGAGTGCAGATACGCAGTATTTT. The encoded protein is CASSLSGRSADTQYF.

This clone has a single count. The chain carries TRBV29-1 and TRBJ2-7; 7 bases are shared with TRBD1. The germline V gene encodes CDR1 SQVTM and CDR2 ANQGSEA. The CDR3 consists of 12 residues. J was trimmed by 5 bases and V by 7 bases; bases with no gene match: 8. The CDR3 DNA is TGCAGCGCAGGGGAGACAGGGAACGAGCAGTACTTC. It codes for CSAGETGNEQYF.

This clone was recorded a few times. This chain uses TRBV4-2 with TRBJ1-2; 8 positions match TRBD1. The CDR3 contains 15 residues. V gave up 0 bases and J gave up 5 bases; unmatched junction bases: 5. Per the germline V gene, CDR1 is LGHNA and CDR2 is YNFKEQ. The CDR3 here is CASSQDVRQGYGYTF. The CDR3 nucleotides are TGTGCCAGCAGCCAAGATGTACGACAGGGGTATGGCTACACCTTC.

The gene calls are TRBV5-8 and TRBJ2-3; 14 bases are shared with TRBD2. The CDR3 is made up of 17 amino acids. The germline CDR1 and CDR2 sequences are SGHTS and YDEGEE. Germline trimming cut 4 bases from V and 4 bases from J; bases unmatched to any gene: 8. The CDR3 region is CASSVGTSGSAPDTQYF. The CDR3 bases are TGTGCCAGCAGCGTAGGGACTAGCGGGAGCGCCCCAGATACGCAGTATTTT.

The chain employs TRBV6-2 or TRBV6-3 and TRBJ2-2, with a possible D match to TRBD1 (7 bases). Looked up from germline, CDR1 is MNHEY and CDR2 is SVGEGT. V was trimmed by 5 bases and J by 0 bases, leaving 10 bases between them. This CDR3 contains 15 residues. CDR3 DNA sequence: TGTGCCAGCAGTCGCGGGACAGCGAACACCGGGGAGCTGTTTTTT. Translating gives CASSRGTANTGELFF.

The CDR3 region is CASSIRRFYGYTF. CDR3 bases: TGTGCCAGTAGTATACGGAGATTCTATGGCTACACCTTC. The V gene is TRBV19, the J gene TRBJ1-2; no definite D call. The germline gives CDR1 LNHDA, CDR2 SQIVND (reference sequence). This CDR3 comprises 13 residues. Trimming took off 2 bases at V and 4 bases at J, with 8 bases between the two ends.

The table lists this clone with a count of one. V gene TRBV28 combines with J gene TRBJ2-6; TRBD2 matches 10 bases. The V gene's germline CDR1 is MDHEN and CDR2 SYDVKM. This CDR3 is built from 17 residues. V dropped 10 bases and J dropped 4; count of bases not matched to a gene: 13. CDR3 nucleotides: TGTGCCACCACACTACTAGCGGGGTATCGGGGGGCCAACGTCCTGACTTTC. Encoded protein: CATTLLAGYRGANVLTF.

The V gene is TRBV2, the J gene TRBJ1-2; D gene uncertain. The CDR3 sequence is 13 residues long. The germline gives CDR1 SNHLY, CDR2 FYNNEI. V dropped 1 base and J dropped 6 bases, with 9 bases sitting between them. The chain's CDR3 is CASSEGYGDGYTF. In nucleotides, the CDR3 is TGTGCCAGCAGTGAAGGATACGGGGATGGCTACACCTTC.

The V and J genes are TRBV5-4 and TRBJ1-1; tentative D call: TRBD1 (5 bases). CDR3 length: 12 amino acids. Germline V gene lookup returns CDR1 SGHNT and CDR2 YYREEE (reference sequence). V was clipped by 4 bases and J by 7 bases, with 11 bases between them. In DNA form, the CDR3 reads TGTGCCAGCAGCCTCTCCGGGGGTGAAGCTTTCTTT. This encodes CASSLSGGEAFF.

CDR3 sequence (DNA): TGTGCCAGCAGCACACCCGGGGGGCGCTTGTCTGGGGCCAACGTCCTGACTTTC. This gives the protein CASSTPGGRLSGANVLTF. This chain joins TRBV3-1 (or the pseudogene TRBV3-2) and TRBJ2-6; tentative D call: TRBD2 (7 bases). The germline V and J ends were trimmed by 5 bases and 1 base, with 18 bases remaining between them. Germline values: CDR1 LGHDT, CDR2 YNNKEL (reference sequence). This CDR3 comprises 18 residues.

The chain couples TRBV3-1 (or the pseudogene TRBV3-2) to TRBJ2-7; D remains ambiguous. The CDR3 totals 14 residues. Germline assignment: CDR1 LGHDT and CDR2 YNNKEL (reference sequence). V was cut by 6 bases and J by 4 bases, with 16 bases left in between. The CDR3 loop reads CASSPFTDSYEQYF. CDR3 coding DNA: TGTGCCAGCAGTCCCTTCACTGACTCGTACGAGCAGTACTTC.

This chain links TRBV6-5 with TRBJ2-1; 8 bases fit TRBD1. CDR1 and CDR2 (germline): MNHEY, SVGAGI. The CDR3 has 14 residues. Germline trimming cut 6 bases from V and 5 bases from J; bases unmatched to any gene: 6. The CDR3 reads CASSQDRGNNEQFF. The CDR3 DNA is TGTGCCAGCAGCCAAGACAGGGGAAACAATGAGCAGTTCTTC.

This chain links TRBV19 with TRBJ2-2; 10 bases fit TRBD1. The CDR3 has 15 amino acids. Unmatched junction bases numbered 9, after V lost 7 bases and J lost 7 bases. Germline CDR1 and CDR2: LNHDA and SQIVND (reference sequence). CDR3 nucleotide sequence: TGTGCCAGTATATCCCGGACAGGGGGTCACGGGGAGCTGTTTTTT. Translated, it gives CASISRTGGHGELFF.

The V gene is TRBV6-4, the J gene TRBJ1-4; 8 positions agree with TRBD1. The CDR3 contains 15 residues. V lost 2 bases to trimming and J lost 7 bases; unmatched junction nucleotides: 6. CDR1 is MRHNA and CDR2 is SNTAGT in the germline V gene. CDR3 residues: CASSDPDRGSEKLFF. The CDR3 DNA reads TGTGCCAGCAGTGACCCTGACAGGGGCAGTGAAAAACTGTTTTTT.

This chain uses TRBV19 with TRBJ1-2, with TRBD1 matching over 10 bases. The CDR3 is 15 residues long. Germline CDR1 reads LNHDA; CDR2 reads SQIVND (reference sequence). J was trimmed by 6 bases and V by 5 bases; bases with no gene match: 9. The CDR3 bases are TGTGCCAGTAGTTTGGGGGACAGGGGTTATCATGGCTACACCTTC. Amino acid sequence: CASSLGDRGYHGYTF.

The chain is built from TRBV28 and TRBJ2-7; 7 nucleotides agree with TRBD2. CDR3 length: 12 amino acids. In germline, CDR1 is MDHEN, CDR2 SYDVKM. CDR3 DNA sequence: TGTGCTAGCCATAGCGGGCTTTACGAGCAGTACTTC. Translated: CASHSGLYEQYF.

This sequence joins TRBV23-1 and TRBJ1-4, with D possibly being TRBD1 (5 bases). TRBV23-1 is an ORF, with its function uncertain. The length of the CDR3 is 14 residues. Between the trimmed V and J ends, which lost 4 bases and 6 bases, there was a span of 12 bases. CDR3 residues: CASSLDRVYEKLFF. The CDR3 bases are TGCGCCAGCAGTCTAGACAGAGTCTATGAAAAACTGTTTTTT.

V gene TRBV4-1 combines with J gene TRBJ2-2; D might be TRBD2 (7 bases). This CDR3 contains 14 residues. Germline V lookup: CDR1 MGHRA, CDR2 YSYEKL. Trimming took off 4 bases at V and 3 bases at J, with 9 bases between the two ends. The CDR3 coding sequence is TGCGCCAGCAGCCTCGGGGGGCACACCGGGGAGCTGTTTTTT. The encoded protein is CASSLGGHTGELFF.